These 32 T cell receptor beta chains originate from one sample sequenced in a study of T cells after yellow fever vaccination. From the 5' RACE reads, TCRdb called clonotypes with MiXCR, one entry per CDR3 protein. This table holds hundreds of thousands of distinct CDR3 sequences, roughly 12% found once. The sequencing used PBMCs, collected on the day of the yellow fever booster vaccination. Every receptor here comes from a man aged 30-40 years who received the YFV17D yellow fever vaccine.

CDR3 nucleotides: TGCAGTGCTCGCCTCACCGGCACTGGAAACACCATATATTTT. Amino acids: CSARLTGTGNTIYF. The chain has TRBV20-1 and TRBJ1-3; no clear D. The V gene lost 5 bases and the J gene lost 2 bases, with 13 bases spanning the gap. Germline values: CDR1 DFQATT, CDR2 SNEGSKA (reference sequence). The CDR3 loop spans 14 amino acids.

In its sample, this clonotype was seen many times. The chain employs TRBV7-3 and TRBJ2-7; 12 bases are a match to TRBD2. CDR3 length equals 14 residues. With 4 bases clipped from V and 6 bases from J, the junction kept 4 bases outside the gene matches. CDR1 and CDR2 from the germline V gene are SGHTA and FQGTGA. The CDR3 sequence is CASSWTSGTGEQYF. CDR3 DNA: TGTGCCAGCAGCTGGACTAGCGGGACTGGCGAGCAGTACTTC. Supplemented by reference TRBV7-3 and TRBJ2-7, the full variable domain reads GAGVSQTPSNKVTEKGKYVELRCDPISGHTALYWYRQSLGQGPEFLIYFQGTGAADDSGLPNDRFFAVRPEGSVSTLKIQRTERGDSAVYLCASSWTSGTGEQYFGPGTRLTVT.

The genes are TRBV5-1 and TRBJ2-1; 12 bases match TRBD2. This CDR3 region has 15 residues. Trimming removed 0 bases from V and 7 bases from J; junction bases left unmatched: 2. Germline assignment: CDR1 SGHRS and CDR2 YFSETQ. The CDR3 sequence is CASSLVTSGGNEQFF. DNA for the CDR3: TGCGCCAGCAGCTTGGTGACTAGCGGGGGAAATGAGCAGTTCTTC.

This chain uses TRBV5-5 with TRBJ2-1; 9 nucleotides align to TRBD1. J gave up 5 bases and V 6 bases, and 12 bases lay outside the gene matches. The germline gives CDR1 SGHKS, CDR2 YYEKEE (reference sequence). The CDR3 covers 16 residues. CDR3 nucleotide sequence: TGTGCCAGCATCCGATTGTGGGACAGGGCCCACAATGAGCAGTTCTTC. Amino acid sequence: CASIRLWDRAHNEQFF. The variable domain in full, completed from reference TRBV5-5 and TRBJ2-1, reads DAGVTQSPTHLIKTRGQQVTLRCSPISGHKSVSWYQQVLGQGPQFIFQYYEKEERGRGNFPDRFSARQFPNYSSELNVNALLLGDSALYLCASIRLWDRAHNEQFFGPGTRLTVL.

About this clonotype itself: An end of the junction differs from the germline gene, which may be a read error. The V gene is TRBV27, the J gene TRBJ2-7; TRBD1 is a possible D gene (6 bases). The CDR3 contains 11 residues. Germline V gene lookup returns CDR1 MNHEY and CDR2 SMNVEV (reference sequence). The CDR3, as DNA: TGTGCCAGCAGTTCAGACAGGCCGGAGAACTTC. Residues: CASSSDRPENF.

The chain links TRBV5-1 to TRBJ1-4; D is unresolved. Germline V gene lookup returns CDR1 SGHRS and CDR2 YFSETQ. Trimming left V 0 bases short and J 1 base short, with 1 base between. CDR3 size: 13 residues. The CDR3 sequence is CASSLETNEKLFF. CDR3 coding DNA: TGCGCCAGCAGCTTGGAAACTAATGAAAAACTGTTTTTT.

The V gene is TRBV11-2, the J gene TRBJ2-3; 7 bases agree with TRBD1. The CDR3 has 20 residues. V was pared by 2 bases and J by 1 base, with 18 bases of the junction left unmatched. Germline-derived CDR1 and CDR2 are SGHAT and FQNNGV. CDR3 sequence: CASSLWIYLGTADRTDTQYF. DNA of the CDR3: TGTGCCAGCAGCTTATGGATTTATTTAGGGACAGCAGACCGCACAGATACGCAGTATTTT.

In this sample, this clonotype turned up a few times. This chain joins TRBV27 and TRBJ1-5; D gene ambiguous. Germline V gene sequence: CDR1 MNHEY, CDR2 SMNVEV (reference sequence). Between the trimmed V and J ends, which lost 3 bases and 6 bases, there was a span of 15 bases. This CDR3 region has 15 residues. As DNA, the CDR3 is TGTGCCAGCAGTTTTGATAGGGAGCGTGGTCAGCCCCAGCATTTT. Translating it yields CASSFDRERGQPQHF.

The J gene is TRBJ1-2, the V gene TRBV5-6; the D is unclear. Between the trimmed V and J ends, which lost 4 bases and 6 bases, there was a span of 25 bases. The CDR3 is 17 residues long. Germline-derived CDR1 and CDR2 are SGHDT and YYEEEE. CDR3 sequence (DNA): TGTGCCAGCAGCCCTAGTTGGAGGGATCCAAGTTTGGATGGCTACACCTTC. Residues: CASSPSWRDPSLDGYTF. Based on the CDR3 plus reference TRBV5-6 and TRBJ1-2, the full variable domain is DAGVTQSPTHLIKTRGQQVTLRCSPKSGHDTVSWYQQALGQGPQFIFQYYEEEERQRGNFPDRFSGHQFPNYSSELNVNALLLGDSALYLCASSPSWRDPSLDGYTFGSGTRLTVV.

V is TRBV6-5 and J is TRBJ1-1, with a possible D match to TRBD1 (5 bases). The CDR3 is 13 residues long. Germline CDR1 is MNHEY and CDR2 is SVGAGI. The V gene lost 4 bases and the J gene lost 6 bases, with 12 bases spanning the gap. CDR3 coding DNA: TGTGCCAGCAGTTTCGACAGATACGCTGAAGCTTTCTTT. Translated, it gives CASSFDRYAEAFF.

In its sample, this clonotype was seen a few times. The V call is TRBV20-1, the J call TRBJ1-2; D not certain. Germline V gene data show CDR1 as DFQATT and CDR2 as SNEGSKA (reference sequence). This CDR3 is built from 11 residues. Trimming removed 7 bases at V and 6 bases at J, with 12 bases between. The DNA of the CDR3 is TGCAGTGGGGCAGGCGGCGATGGCTACACCTTC. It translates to CSGAGGDGYTF.

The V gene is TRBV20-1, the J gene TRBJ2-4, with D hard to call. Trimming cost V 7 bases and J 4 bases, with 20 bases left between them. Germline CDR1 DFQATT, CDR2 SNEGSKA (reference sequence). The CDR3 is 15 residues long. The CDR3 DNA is TGCAGTGTTTCCAAGGCGCAATTTACGAAAAACATTCAGTACTTC. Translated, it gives CSVSKAQFTKNIQYF.

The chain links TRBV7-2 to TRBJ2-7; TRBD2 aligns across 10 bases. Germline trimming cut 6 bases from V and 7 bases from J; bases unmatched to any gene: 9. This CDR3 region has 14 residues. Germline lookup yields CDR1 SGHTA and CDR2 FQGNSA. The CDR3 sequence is CASSYTSGTGEQYF. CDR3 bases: TGTGCCAGCAGTTATACTAGCGGGACGGGTGAGCAGTACTTC.

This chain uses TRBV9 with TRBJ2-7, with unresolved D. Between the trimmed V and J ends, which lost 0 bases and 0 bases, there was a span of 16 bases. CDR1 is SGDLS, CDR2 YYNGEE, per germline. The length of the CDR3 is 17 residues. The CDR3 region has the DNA TGTGCCAGCAGCGTAGGAGCAGGCGGACCTTTCTCCTACGAGCAGTACTTC. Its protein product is CASSVGAGGPFSYEQYF.

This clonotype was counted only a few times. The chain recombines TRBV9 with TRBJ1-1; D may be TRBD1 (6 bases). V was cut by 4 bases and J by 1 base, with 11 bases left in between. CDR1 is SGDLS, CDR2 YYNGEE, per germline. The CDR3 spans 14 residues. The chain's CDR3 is CASSQLGQNTEAFF. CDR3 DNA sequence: TGTGCCAGCAGCCAATTGGGACAGAACACTGAAGCTTTCTTT.

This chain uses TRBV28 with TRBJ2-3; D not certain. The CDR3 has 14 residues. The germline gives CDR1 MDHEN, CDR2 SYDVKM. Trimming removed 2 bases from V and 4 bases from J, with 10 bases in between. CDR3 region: CASSLGSWSDTQYF. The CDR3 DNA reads TGTGCCAGCAGTTTAGGGTCTTGGTCAGATACGCAGTATTTT.

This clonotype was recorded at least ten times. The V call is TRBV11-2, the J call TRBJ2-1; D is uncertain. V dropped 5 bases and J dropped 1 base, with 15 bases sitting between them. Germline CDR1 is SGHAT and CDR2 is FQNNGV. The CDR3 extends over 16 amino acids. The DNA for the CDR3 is TGTGCCAGCAGCCAGACCCCGGCAAGATCCTACAATGAGCAGTTCTTC. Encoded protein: CASSQTPARSYNEQFF.

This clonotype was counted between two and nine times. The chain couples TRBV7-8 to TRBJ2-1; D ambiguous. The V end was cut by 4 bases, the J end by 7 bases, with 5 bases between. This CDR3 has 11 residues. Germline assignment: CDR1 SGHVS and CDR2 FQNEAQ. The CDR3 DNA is TGTGCCAGCAGCTGGAATAATGAGCAGTTCTTC. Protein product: CASSWNNEQFF.

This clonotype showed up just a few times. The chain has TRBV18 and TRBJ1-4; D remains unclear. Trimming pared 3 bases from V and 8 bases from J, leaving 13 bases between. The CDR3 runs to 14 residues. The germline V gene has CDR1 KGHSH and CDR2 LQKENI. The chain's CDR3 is CASSPPPYQEKLFF. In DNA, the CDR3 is TGTGCCAGCTCACCGCCCCCATATCAGGAAAAACTGTTTTTT.

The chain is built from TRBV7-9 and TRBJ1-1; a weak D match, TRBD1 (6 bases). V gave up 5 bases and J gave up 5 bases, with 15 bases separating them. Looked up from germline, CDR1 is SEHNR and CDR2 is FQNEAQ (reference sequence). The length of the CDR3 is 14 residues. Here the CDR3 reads CASSQWQGLTEAFF. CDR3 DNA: TGTGCCAGCAGCCAGTGGCAGGGGTTGACTGAAGCTTTCTTT. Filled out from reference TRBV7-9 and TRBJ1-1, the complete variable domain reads DTGVSQNPRHKITKRGQNVTFRCDPISEHNRLYWYRQTLGQGPEFLTYFQNEAQLEKSRLLSDRFSAERPKGSFSTLEIQRTEQGDSAMYLCASSQWQGLTEAFFGQGTRLTVV.

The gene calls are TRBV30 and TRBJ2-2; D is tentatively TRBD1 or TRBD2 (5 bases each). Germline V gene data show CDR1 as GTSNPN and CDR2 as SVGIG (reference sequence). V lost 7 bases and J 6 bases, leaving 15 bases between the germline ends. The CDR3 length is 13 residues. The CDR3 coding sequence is TGTGCCTCCGGGACCCACGCACCCGGGGAGCTGTTTTTT. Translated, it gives CASGTHAPGELFF.

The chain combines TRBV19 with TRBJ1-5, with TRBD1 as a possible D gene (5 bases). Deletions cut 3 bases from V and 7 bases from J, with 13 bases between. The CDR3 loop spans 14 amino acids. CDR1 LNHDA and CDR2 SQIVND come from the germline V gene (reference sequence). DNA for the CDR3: TGTGCCAGTAGTATCTCAGGGTTTACGCAGCCCCAGCATTTT. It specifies CASSISGFTQPQHF.

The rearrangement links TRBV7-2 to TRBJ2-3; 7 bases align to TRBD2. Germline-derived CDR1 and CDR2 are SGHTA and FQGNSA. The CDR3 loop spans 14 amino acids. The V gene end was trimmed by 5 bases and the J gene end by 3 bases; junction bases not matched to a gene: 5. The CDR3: CASSRWRETDTQYF. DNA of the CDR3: TGTGCCAGCAGCCGCTGGCGGGAGACAGATACGCAGTATTTT.

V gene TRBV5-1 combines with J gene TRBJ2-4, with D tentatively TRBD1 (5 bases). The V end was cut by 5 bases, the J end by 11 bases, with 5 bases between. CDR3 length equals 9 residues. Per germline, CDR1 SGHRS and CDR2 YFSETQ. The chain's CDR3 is CASRGVQYF. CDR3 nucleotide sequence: TGCGCCAGCAGAGGGGTTCAGTACTTC.

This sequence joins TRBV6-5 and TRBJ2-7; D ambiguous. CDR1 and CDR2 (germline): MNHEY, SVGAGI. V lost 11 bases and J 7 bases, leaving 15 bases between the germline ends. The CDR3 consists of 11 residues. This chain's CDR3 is CASTYQYEQYF. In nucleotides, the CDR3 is TGTGCCTCCACCTACCAATATGAGCAGTACTTC.

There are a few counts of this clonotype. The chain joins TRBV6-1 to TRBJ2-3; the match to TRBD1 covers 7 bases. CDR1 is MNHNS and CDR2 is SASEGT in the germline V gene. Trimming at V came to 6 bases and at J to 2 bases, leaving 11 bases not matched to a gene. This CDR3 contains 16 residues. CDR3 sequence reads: CASSPLQGVLTDTQYF. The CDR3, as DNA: TGTGCCAGCAGCCCTCTCCAGGGGGTACTCACAGATACGCAGTATTTT.

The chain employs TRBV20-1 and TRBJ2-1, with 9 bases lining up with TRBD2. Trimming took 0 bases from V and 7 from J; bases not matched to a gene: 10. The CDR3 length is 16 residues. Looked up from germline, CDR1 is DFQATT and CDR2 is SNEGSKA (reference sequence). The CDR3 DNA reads TGCAGTGCTAGAGACCCCCTAGGCGGGAGGGTTAATGAGCAGTTCTTC. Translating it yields CSARDPLGGRVNEQFF.

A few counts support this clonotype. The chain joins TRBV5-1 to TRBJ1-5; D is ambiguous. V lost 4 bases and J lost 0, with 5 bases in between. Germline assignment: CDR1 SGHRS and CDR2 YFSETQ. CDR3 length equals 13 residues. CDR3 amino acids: CASSTHSNQPQHF. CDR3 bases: TGCGCCAGCAGCACCCATAGCAATCAGCCCCAGCATTTT.

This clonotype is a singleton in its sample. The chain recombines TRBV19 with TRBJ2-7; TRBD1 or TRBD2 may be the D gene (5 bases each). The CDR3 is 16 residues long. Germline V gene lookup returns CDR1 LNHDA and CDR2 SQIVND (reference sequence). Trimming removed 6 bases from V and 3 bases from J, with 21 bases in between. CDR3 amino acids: CASSNLRDGLSYEQYF. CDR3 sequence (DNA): TGTGCCAGTAGCAACTTGAGGGACGGCTTAAGCTACGAGCAGTACTTC.

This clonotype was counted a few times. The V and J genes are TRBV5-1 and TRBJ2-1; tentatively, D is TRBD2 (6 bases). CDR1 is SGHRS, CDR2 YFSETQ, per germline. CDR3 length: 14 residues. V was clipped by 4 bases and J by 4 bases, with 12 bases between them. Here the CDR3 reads CASSRGSGYNEQFF. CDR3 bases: TGCGCCAGCAGCAGAGGGAGCGGGTACAATGAGCAGTTCTTC.

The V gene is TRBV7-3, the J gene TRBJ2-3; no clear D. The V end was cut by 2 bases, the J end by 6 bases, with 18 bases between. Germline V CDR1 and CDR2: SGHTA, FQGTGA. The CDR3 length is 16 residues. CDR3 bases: TGTGCCAGCAGCTTACAGACTGGCGTCCCAATGGATACGCAGTATTTT. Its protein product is CASSLQTGVPMDTQYF.

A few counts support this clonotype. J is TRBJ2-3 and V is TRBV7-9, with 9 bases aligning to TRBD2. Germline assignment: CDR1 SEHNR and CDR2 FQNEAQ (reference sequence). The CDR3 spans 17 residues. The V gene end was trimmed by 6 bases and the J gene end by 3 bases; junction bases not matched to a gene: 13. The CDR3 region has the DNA TGTGCCAGCAGAAACCAAAAAATAGCGGGAGCAACAGATACGCAGTATTTT. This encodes CASRNQKIAGATDTQYF.